This T cell receptor (beta chain) was found in a study of blood T cell repertoires in COVID-19. On the study more broadly: Samples of COVID-19 (acute and convalescent) were obtained from the United States, Italy and Spain. T cells, B-cell-depleted T cells, or PBMCs supplied cDNA or gDNA.

Authors' processing steps: Amplification from reference gene primers served as the basis for estimated nucleated cell counts. Only in-frame clones appear in the TCRdb table, and some are missing; sequencing was by immunoSEQ multiplex PCR. That table gives V, J and clone size, and the DNA gave D and trimming. Of under 300,000 clones listed, around four fifths are singletons. This clone was seen a handful of times. V was shortened by 4 bases and J by 6 bases, with 9 bases between the two germline ends. This CDR3 region has 12 residues. Germline V gives CDR1 LNHDA, CDR2 SQIVND (reference sequence). The source is a man in his sixties who had recovered from COVID-19. Sequenced input: peripheral blood. The chain is built from TRBV19 and TRBJ1-1; D remains ambiguous. The CDR3 is CASSRQAAEAFF. Written as DNA, the CDR3 is TGTGCCAGTAGTAGGCAGGCTGCTGAAGCTTTCTTT.